This T cell receptor (beta chain) is from a study of T cells in Graves' hyperthyroidism and ophthalmopathy. Study-level information: Specimen type is peripheral blood, collected at initial diagnosis prior to any treatment. Findings and limits, study-wide: Through a model of 13 V-J features, ophthalmopathy was separated from stable hyperthyroidism.

Active moderate-to-severe ophthalmopathy, Clinical Activity Score at least 3, NOSPECS at least 4, under 3 months' duration. Exclusions: uncontrolled infection, other autoimmune disease, pregnancy, lactation. A word on this clonotype: Antigen specificity is unknown.

Amplification of TCR beta CDR3 regions used RNA as the template. In the first-round RT-PCR of the TCR CDR3, the HTBI primer set was used. Each CDR3 protein is one row after TCRdb ran MiXCR on the multiplex PCR reads. The table has approximately 400,000 distinct CDR3 sequences, less than 20% seen once. Material: blood. The sequence was obtained from a young man with Graves' ophthalmopathy.

The DNA of the CDR3 is TGTGCCAGCACCCCGGGACAGGGAGTGGGCACCGGGGAGCTGTTTTTT. Residues: CASTPGQGVGTGELFF. The V and J genes are TRBV11-1 and TRBJ2-2, with 9 nucleotides matching TRBD1. The CDR3 has 16 amino acids. V lost 7 bases to trimming and J lost 4 bases; unmatched junction nucleotides: 10. Per germline, CDR1 SGHAT and CDR2 FQDESV (reference sequence). The full variable domain, completed using reference TRBV11-1 and TRBJ2-2, is EAEVAQSPRYKITEKSQAVAFWCDPISGHATLYWYRQILGQGPELLVQFQDESVVDDSQLPKDRFSAERLKGVDSTLKIQPAELGDSAMYLCASTPGQGVGTGELFFGEGSRLTVL.